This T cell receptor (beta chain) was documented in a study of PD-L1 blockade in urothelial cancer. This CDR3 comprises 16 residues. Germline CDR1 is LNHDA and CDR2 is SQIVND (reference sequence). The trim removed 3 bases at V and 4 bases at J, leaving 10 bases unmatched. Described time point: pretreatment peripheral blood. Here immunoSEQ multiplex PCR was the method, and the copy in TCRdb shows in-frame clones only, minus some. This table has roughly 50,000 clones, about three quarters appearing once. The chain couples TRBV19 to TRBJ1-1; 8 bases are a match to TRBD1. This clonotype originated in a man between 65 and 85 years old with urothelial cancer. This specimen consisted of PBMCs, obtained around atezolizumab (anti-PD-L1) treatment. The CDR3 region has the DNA TGTGCCAGTAGTATGTGGACAGGGAAGGCGGTCACTGAAGCTTTCTTT. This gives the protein CASSMWTGKAVTEAFF.